This T cell receptor (beta chain) stems from a study of blood T cell repertoires in COVID-19. Study background: Sites across the United States, Italy and Spain contributed samples from acute and convalescent COVID-19. In each case, the material was cDNA or gDNA derived from T cells, B-cell-depleted T cells, or PBMCs.

The ends were cut back, 1 base at V and 0 bases at J, with 13 bases in the middle. The CDR3 is 17 residues long. Germline CDR1 is MDHEN and CDR2 is SYDVKM. Repertoires were generated with immunoSEQ multiplex PCR, while TCRdb's copy carries only in-frame clones and drops some. The sample comprises under 300,000 clones, roughly 80% of which are singletons, and around 3.4% rests with the top ten. This TCR derives from a young woman with acute or convalescent COVID-19. The sequencing sample was made of peripheral blood. The chain recombines TRBV28 with TRBJ1-5; D gene unclear. The CDR3 region has the DNA TGTGCCAGCAGTTTATTGGCTCGGGTCCGTAGCAATCAGCCCCAGCATTTT. Its protein product is CASSLLARVRSNQPQHF.